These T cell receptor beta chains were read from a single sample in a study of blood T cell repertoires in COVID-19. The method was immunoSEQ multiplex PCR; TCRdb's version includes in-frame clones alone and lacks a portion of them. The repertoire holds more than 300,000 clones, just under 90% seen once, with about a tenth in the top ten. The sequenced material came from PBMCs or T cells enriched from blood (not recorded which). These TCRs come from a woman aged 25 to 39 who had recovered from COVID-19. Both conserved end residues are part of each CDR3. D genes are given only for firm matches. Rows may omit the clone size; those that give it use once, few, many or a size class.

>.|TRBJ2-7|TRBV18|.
TGTGCCAGCTCACCCCCGTTAGCGAGCTCCTACGAGCAGTACTTC
CASSPPLASSYEQYF
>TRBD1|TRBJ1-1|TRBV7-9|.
TGTGCCAGCAGCTCACGACCCGGGACAGGGTTCAAAGCTTTCTTT
CASSSRPGTGFKAFF
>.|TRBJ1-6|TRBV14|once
TGTGCCAGCAGCCTACAGGGTAATTCACCCCTCCACTTT
CASSLQGNSPLHF
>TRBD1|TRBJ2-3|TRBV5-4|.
TGTGCCAGCAGCTTGGGGGGACAGGGAACTAGCACAGATACGCAGTATTTT
CASSLGGQGTSTDTQYF
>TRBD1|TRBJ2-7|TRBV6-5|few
TGTGCCAGCAGTTCTCCGGGACAGGGGAGATACGAGCAGTACTTC
CASSSPGQGRYEQYF
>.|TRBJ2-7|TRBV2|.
TGTGCCAGCAGCGGACTGGGCGAGCAGTACTTC
CASSGLGEQYF
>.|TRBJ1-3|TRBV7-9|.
TGTGCCAGCAGCCCGCTCCGAGGACGGGACTTCTCTGGAAACACCATATATTTT
CASSPLRGRDFSGNTIYF
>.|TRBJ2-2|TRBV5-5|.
TGTGCCAGCAGCTTGAGGCAGCCGGAGGGGGAGCTGTTTTTT
CASSLRQPEGELFF
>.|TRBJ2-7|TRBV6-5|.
TGTGCCAGCAGTTACTCCCGGGGGACAGCGGCCTACGAGCAGTACTTC
CASSYSRGTAAYEQYF
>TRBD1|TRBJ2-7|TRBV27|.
TGTGCCAGCAGTTCAGGACAGGGCCACGAGCAGTACTTC
CASSSGQGHEQYF
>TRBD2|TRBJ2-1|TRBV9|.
TGTGCCAGCAGCGTAGGCGGGAGGGCCTACAATGAGCAGTTCTTC
CASSVGGRAYNEQFF
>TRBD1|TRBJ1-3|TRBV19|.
TGTGCCAGTAGGGGACAGAACTCTGGAAACACCATATATTTT
CASRGQNSGNTIYF
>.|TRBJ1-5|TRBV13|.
TGTGCCAGCAGCTTAGGGGGGGGACCGGTCCCGCAGCCCCAGCATTTT
CASSLGGGPVPQPQHF
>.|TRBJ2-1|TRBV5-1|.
TGCGCCAGCAGCTTGTCTCAGGGTATAGCCAATGAGCAGTTCTTC
CASSLSQGIANEQFF
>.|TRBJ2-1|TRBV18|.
TGTGCCAGCTCATTAGCCCAGGGTTCCGATGAGCAGTTCTTC
CASSLAQGSDEQFF
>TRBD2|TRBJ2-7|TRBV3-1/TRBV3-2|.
TGTGCCAGCAGCCAGGCCGGGACTAGCCTTTACGAGCAGTACTTC
CASSQAGTSLYEQYF
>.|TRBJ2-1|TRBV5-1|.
TGCGCCAGCAGCCTCTCTTCTCAGGGTCGGCCCAATGAGCAGTTCTTC
CASSLSSQGRPNEQFF
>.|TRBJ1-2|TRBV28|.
TGTGCCAGCAGTCCCCCGCGAGCGGGCTACACCTTC
CASSPPRAGYTF
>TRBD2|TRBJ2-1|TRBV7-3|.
TGTGCCAGCAGCTTAAAGCGAGCGGGAGGGCCACAAGAGCAGTTCTTC
CASSLKRAGGPQEQFF
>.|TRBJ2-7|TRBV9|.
TGTGCCAGCAGCGCTGTTTCTGGACCAGGGGACGAGCAGTACTTC
CASSAVSGPGDEQYF
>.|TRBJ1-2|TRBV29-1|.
TGCAGCGTTGGGGACCTACAGGGCTCCTATGGCTACACCTTC
CSVGDLQGSYGYTF
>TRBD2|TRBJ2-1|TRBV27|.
TGTGCCAGCAGTTTATTAGGTAGCGGGTACGGCAATGAGCAGTTCTTC
CASSLLGSGYGNEQFF
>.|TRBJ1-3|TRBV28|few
TGTGCCAGCAGTCAGACGGGACTCTTGAACACCATATATTTT
CASSQTGLLNTIYF
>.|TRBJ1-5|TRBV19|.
TGTGCCAGTAGCGGGGACTACAATCAGCCCCAGCATTTT
CASSGDYNQPQHF
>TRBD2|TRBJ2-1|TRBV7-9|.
TGTGCCAGCAGAAGCGCGGGAGAGGGCTACAATGAGCAGTTCTTC
CASRSAGEGYNEQFF
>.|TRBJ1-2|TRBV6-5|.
TGTGCCAGCAGTTACAGGGAGGAAGACTATGGCTACACCTTC
CASSYREEDYGYTF
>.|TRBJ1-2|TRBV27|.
TGTGCCAGCAGGTCTGCAGGGCCATTTGGATACACCTTC
CASRSAGPFGYTF